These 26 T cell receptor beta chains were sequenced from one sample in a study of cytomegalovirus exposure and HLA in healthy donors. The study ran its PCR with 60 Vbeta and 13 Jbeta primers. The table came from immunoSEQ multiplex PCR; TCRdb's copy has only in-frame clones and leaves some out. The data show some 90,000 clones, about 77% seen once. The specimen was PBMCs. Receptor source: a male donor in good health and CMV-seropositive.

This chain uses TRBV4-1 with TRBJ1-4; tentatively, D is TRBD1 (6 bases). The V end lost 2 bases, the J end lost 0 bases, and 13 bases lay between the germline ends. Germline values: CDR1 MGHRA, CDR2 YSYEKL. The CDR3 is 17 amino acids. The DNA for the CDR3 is TGCGCCAGCAGCCAAAAAGAGGGGGTTGCAACTAATGAAAAACTGTTTTTT. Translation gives CASSQKEGVATNEKLFF.

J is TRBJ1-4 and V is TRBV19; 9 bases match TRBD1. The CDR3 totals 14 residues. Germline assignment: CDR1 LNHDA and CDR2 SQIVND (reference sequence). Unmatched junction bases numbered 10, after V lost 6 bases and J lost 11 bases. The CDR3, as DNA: TGTGCCAGTAGAACCGGGACAGGGTTGGGGAAACTGTTTTTT. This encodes CASRTGTGLGKLFF.

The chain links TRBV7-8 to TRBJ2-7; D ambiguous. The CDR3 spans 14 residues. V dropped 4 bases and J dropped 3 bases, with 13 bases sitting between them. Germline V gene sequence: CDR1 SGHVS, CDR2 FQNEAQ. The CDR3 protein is CASSYLGNLYEQYF. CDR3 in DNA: TGTGCCAGCAGCTACCTTGGCAACCTCTACGAGCAGTACTTC.

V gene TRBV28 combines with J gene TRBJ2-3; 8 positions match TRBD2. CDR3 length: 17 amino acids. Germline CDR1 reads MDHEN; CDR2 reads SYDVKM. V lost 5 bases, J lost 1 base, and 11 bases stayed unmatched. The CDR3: CASSPYRSGDGTDTQYF. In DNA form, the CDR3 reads TGTGCCAGCAGTCCCTACCGTAGCGGGGATGGCACAGATACGCAGTATTTT.

The CDR3 sequence: CASSDRSGGAETQYF. The CDR3 region has the DNA TGTGCCAGCAGTGACAGGTCAGGGGGCGCAGAGACCCAGTACTTC. The chain links TRBV6-4 to TRBJ2-5; 8 nucleotides line up with TRBD1. Germline assignment: CDR1 MRHNA and CDR2 SNTAGT. The J segment lost 4 bases and the V segment lost 2 bases, leaving 6 bases of the junction unmatched. CDR3 length: 15 residues.

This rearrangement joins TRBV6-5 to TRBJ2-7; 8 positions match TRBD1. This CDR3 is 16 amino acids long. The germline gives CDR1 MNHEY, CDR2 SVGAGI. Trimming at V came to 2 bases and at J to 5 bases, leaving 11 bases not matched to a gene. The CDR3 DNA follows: TGTGCCAGCAGTTACGGCACAGGGGGATTTCGGGACGAGCAGTACTTC. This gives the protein CASSYGTGGFRDEQYF.

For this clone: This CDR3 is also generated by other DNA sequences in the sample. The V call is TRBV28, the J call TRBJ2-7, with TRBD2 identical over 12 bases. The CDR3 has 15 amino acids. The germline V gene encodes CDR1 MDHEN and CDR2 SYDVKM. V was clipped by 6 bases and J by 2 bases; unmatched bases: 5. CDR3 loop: CASRQLAGGTYEQYF. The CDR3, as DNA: TGTGCCAGCAGGCAACTAGCGGGGGGTACCTACGAGCAGTACTTC.

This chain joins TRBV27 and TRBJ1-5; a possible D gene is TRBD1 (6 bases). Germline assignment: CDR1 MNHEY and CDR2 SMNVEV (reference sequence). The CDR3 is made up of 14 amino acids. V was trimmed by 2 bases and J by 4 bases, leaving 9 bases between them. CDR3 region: CASSLRQGNQPQHF. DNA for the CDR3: TGTGCCAGCAGTTTACGGCAGGGGAATCAGCCCCAGCATTTT.

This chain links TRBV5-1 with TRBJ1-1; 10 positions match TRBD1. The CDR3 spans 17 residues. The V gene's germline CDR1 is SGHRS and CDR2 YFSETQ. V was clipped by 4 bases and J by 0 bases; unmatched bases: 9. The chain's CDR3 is CASSPGQGQYLNTEAFF. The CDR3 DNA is TGCGCCAGCAGCCCGGGACAGGGGCAATACCTGAACACTGAAGCTTTCTTT.

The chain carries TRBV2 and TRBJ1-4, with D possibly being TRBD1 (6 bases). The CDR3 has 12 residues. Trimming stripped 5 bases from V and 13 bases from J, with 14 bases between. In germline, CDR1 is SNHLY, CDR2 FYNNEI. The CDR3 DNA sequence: TGTGCCAGCAGTTTACAGGGTTTGGCACTGTTTTTT. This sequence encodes CASSLQGLALFF.

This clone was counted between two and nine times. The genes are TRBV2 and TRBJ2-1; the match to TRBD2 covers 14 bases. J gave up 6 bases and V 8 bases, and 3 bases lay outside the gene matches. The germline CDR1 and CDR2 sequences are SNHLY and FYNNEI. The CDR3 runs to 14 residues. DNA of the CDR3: TGTGCCAGCCGGACTAGCGGGGGGACCAATGAGCAGTTCTTC. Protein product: CASRTSGGTNEQFF.

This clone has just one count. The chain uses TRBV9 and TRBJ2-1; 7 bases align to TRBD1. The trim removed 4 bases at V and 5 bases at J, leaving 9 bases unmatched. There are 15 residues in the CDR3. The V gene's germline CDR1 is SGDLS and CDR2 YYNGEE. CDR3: CASSRGDRVDNEQFF. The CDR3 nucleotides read TGTGCCAGCAGCAGGGGAGACAGGGTTGACAATGAGCAGTTCTTC.

The CDR3 DNA follows: TGTGCCAGCAGTGAACGGGATAATTCCGGACTCCTCGTCCAGAATGAGCAGTTCTTC. Residues: CASSERDNSGLLVQNEQFF. The rearrangement uses TRBV2 and TRBJ2-1; possible D gene TRBD2, 5 bases. Trimming shortened V by 2 bases and J by 7 bases, and 27 bases separated the two germline ends. CDR3 size: 19 residues. CDR1 and CDR2 (germline): SNHLY, FYNNEI.

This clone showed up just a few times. CDR3 amino acids: CASSTHTNTEAFF. The CDR3 DNA reads TGTGCCAGCAGTACCCACACGAACACTGAAGCTTTCTTT. The rearrangement links TRBV27 to TRBJ1-1; no definite D call. The length of the CDR3 is 13 residues. Trimming took off 5 bases at V and 1 base at J, with 8 bases between the two ends. From germline, CDR1 is MNHEY and CDR2 SMNVEV (reference sequence).

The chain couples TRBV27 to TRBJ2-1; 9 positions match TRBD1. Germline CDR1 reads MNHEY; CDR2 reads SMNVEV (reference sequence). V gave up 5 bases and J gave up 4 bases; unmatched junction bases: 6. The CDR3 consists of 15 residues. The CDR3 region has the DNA TGTGCCAGCAGTACCGGGACAGGGCATTACAATGAGCAGTTCTTC. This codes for CASSTGTGHYNEQFF.

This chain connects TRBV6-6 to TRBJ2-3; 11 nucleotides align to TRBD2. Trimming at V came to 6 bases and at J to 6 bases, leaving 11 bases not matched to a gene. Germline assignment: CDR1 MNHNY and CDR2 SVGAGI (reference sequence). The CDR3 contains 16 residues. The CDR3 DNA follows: TGTGCCAGCAGCCGGGATACTAGCGGGAGATCGGATACGCAGTATTTT. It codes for CASSRDTSGRSDTQYF.

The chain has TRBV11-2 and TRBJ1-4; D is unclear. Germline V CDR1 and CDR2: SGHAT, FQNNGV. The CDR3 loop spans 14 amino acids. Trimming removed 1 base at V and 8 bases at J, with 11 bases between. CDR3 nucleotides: TGTGCCAGCAGCTTAGGAGGCGTCGGAGAAAAACTGTTTTTT. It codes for CASSLGGVGEKLFF.

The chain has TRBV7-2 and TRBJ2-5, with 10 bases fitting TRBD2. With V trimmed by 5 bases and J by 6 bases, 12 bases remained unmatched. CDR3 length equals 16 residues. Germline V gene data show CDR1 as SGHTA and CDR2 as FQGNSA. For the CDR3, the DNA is TGTGCCAGCAGCAAACAAGCGGGGGGGCGCGACCAGACCCAGTACTTC. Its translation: CASSKQAGGRDQTQYF.

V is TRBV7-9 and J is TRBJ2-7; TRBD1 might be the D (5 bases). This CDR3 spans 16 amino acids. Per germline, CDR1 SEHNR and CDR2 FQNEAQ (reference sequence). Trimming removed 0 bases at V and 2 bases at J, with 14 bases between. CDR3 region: CASSLAGQASTYEQYF. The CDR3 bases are TGTGCCAGCAGCTTAGCGGGGCAGGCCTCAACCTACGAGCAGTACTTC. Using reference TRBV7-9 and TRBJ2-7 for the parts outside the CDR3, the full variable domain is DTGVSQNPRHKITKRGQNVTFRCDPISEHNRLYWYRQTLGQGPEFLTYFQNEAQLEKSRLLSDRFSAERPKGSFSTLEIQRTEQGDSAMYLCASSLAGQASTYEQYFGPGTRLTVT.

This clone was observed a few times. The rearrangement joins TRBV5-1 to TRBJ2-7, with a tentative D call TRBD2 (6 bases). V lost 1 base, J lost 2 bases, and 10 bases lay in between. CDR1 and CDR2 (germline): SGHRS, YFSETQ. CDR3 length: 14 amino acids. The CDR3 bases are TGCGCCAGCAGCTTGAGTGGCGGGACCTACGAGCAGTACTTC. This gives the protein CASSLSGGTYEQYF.

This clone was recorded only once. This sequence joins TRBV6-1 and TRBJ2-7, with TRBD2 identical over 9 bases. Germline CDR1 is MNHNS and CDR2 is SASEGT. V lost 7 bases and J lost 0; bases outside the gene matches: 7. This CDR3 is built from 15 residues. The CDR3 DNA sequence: TGTGCCAGCAATACCTTTAGCGGGGGCTCCTACGAGCAGTACTTC. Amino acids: CASNTFSGGSYEQYF.

DNA for the CDR3: TGTGCCAGCAGGAACCACCGGGTGACAACTAATGAAAAACTGTTTTTT. This encodes CASRNHRVTTNEKLFF. V is TRBV2 and J is TRBJ1-4; D ambiguous. From germline, CDR1 is SNHLY and CDR2 FYNNEI. The length of the CDR3 is 16 residues. V lost 6 bases to trimming and J lost 0 bases, with 14 bases between them.

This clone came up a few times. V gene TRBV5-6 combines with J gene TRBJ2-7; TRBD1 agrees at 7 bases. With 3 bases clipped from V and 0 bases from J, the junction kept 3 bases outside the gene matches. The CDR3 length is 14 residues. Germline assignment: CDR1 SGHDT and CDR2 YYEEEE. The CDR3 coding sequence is TGTGCCAGCAGCTGGGGACAGAGCTCCTACGAGCAGTACTTC. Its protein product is CASSWGQSSYEQYF.

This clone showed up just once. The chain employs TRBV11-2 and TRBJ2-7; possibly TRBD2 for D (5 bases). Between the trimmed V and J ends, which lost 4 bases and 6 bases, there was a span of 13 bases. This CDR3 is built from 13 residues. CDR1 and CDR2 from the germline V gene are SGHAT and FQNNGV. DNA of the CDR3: TGTGCCAGCAGCTCCCTGAATGAGGGCGAGCAGTACTTC. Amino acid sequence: CASSSLNEGEQYF. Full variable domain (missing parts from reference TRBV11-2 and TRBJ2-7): EAGVAQSPRYKIIEKRQSVAFWCNPISGHATLYWYQQILGQGPKLLIQFQNNGVVDDSQLPKDRFSAERLKGVDSTLKIQPAKLEDSAVYLCASSSLNEGEQYFGPGTRLTVT.

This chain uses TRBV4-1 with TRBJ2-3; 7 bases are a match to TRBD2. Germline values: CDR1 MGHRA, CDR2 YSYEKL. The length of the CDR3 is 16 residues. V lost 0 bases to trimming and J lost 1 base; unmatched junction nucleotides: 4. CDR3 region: CASSQDRAGGTDTQYF. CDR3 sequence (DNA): TGCGCCAGCAGCCAAGATCGGGCGGGGGGCACAGATACGCAGTATTTT.

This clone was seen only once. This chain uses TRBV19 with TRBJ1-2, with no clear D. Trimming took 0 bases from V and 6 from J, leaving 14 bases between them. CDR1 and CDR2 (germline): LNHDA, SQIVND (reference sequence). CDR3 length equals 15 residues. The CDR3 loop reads CASSIDVADADGYTF. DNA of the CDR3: TGTGCCAGTAGTATAGATGTGGCAGATGCGGATGGCTACACCTTC.